What follows are 3 T cell receptor beta chains derived from one specimen sequenced in a study of blood T cell repertoires in COVID-19. The protocol was immunoSEQ multiplex PCR, while the TCRdb copy is restricted to in-frame clones and leaves out a portion. The sample gives about 240,000 clones, around nine tenths of which show up once; over 4% is in the top ten. Sequences were obtained from PBMCs or T cells enriched from blood (not recorded which). The origin of the receptors is a woman in her 30s who had recovered from COVID-19.

This clone was recorded a few times. The rearrangement uses TRBV5-4 and TRBJ1-4, with D unresolved. The germline CDR1 and CDR2 sequences are SGHNT and YYREEE (reference sequence). Trimming removed 4 bases from V and 2 bases from J, with 9 bases in between. The CDR3 spans 14 residues. The CDR3 nucleotides read TGTGCCAGCAGCCCGGGAATCACTAATGAAAAACTGTTTTTT. Translation: CASSPGITNEKLFF.

This chain connects TRBV5-1 to TRBJ2-5; 8 bases line up with TRBD2. Trimming took 0 bases from V and 2 from J; bases not matched to a gene: 12. CDR1 is SGHRS, CDR2 YFSETQ, per germline. The CDR3 has 18 amino acids. CDR3: CASSLEVGRVGVQETQYF. DNA of the CDR3: TGCGCCAGCAGCTTGGAGGTCGGGAGGGTTGGGGTACAAGAGACCCAGTACTTC. Full variable domain (remainder filled in from reference TRBV5-1 and TRBJ2-5): KAGVTQTPRYLIKTRGQQVTLSCSPISGHRSVSWYQQTPGQGLQFLFEYFSETQRNKGNFPGRFSGRQFSNSRSEMNVSTLELGDSALYLCASSLEVGRVGVQETQYFGPGTRLLVL.

This chain joins TRBV7-2 and TRBJ1-2, with 7 bases matching TRBD1. The CDR3 contains 15 residues. V trimming: 5 bases; J trimming: 2 bases; junction bases outside the gene matches: 8. Germline assignment: CDR1 SGHTA and CDR2 FQGNSA. The CDR3 region has the DNA TGTGCCAGCAGCCCTACCCCGACAGGGAACTATGGCTACACCTTC. This codes for CASSPTPTGNYGYTF. Variable domain in full (rest from reference TRBV7-2 and TRBJ1-2): GAGVSQSPSNKVTEKGKDVELRCDPISGHTALYWYRQSLGQGLEFLIYFQGNSAPDKSGLPSDRFSAERTGGSVSTLTIQRTQQEDSAVYLCASSPTPTGNYGYTFGSGTRLTVV.